This TCR delta chain was observed in a study of gammadelta T cells in human blood. Study-level findings and limits: Microbial exposure reportedly appeared to drive polyclonal expansion of innate gamma-delta T cells right after birth.

The V gene end was trimmed by 3 bases and the J gene end by 0 bases; junction bases not matched to a gene: 9. CDR1 is GEAIGNYY and CDR2 is EKD in the germline V gene. The CDR3 is 17 residues long. TCRdb re-called the RT-PCR reads with CATT. The sample has about 1,900 delta-chain clones, less than 3.5% seen once. This clone is categorized as medium-sized. Its antigen is unidentified. V gene TRDV2 combines with J gene TRDJ2; the match to TRDD3 covers 7 bases. Sequencing was performed on Vgamma9Vdelta2 gamma-delta T cells from fetal blood. This TCR derives from a human fetus. DNA for the CDR3: TGTGCCTGTGACTTGCTGGGGGCCCGGGCTTTGACAGCACAACTCTTCTTT. Protein: CACDLLGARALTAQLFF.